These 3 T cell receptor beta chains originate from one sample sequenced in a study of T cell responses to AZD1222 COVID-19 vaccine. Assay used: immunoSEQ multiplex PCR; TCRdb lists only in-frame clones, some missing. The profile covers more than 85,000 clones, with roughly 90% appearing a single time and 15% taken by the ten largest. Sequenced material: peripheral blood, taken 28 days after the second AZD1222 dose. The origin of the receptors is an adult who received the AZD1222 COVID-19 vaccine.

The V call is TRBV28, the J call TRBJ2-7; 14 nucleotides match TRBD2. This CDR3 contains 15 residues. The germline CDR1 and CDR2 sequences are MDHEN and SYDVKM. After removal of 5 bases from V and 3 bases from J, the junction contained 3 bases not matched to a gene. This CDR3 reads CASSTGTSGSYEQYF. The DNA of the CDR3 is TGTGCCAGCAGTACCGGGACTAGCGGGAGCTACGAGCAGTACTTC.

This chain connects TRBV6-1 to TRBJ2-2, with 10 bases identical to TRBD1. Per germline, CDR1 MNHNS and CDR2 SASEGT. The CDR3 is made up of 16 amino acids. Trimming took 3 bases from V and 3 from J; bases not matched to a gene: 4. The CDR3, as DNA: TGTGCCAGCAGTGAGACAGGGGGCAGGCACACCGGGGAGCTGTTTTTT. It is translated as CASSETGGRHTGELFF.

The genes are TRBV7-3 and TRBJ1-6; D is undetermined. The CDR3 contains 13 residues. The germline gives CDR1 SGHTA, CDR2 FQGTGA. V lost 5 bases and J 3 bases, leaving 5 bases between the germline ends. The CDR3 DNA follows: TGTGCCAGCAGCCAACTCTATAATTCACCCCTCCACTTT. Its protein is CASSQLYNSPLHF.